There are a few counts of the clone carrying this T cell receptor (beta chain). The antigen is undetermined. The data derive from a study of T-cell memory formation after mild COVID-19. Findings of the study overall: Clones contracting day 15 to 85 were balanced CD4/CD8; later expanders leaned CD4+. Memory from before infection featured some responding clones, which suggests cross-reactive memory joined. The main location of contracting CD4+ clones was CM and EM, and that of contracting CD8+ clones was EMRA.

CDR3 length: 13 amino acids. Between the trimmed V and J ends, which lost 8 bases and 1 base, there was a span of 11 bases. Germline CDR1 and CDR2: LNHNV and YYDKDF (reference sequence). Each CDR3 protein gets one entry after TCRdb re-called the 5' RACE reads with MiXCR. The sample consists of under 200,000 distinct CDR3 sequences, roughly 13% of them appearing once. The rearrangement links TRBV15 to TRBJ1-1; D unresolved. Material for sequencing was PBMCs or a T cell subset sorted from them (not recorded which). The receptor comes from a man between 18 and 35 years old who had mild COVID-19 (a few samples of this study predate the infection). Cell type and time point are not known. CDR3 in DNA: TGTGCCACCCAGACGGACCGGAACACTGAAGCTTTCTTT. This codes for CATQTDRNTEAFF.